The 11 T cell receptor beta chains given below trace back to one sample, sequenced in a study of shared clonotypes between healthy human individuals. Profiled with immunoSEQ multiplex PCR; TCRdb holds only in-frame clones, not every one. The sample has about 480,000 clones; 60% to 85% are singletons. Sequenced: PBMCs. All receptors come from a woman in her 40s in good health. Some clones in this sample may be carry-over from other donors' samples.

This chain connects TRBV10-1 to TRBJ2-1; no clear D. The germline gives CDR1 WNHNN, CDR2 SYGVQD (reference sequence). The CDR3 runs 12 residues. V was shortened by 2 bases and J by 8 bases, with 7 bases between the two germline ends. The DNA of the CDR3 is TGCGCCAGCAGTGAGCCCGGGTATGAGCAGTTCTTC. Protein sequence: CASSEPGYEQFF.

The chain carries TRBV6-5 and TRBJ2-5; no firm D call. TRBJ2-7 matches the DNA end more closely, so the J call is doubtful. CDR1 MNHEY and CDR2 SVGAGI come from the germline V gene. The CDR3 length is 13 residues. The CDR3 reads CASSSQVFYEQYF. The CDR3, as DNA: TGTGCCAGCAGTTCGCAGGTTTTCTACGAGCAGTACTTC.

The chain employs TRBV25-1 and TRBJ2-5; a possible D gene is TRBD2 (7 bases). V shed 1 base and J shed 5 bases, with 14 bases lying between them. Germline loops: CDR1 MGHDK, CDR2 SYGVNS. CDR3 size: 15 residues. CDR3 residues: CASSEWGGAVETQYF. The DNA for the CDR3 is TGTGCCAGCAGTGAATGGGGGGGCGCGGTCGAGACCCAGTACTTC.

This clone was found once. This sequence joins TRBV2 and TRBJ1-1, with 8 bases aligning to TRBD1. Germline CDR1 SNHLY, CDR2 FYNNEI. The CDR3 sequence is 15 residues long. V trimming: 5 bases; J trimming: 1 base; junction bases outside the gene matches: 6. The CDR3 DNA is TGTGCCAGCAGTCCTTACAGGGGGGCGAACACTGAAGCTTTCTTT. Its translation: CASSPYRGANTEAFF.

The rearrangement joins TRBV7-8 to TRBJ2-1, with 8 nucleotides matching TRBD2. Germline loops: CDR1 SGHVS, CDR2 FQNEAQ. With 2 bases clipped from V and 0 bases from J, the junction kept 9 bases outside the gene matches. This CDR3 is 18 amino acids long. The CDR3 sequence: CASSLRGLVEGSYNEQFF. As DNA, the CDR3 is TGTGCCAGCAGCTTAAGGGGACTAGTGGAGGGCTCCTACAATGAGCAGTTCTTC.

This sequence joins TRBV2 and TRBJ2-7, with D possibly TRBD2 on 5 matching bases. Germline V gene lookup returns CDR1 SNHLY and CDR2 FYNNEI. With 7 bases removed from V and 6 bases from J, the gap between germline ends came to 13 bases. This CDR3 region has 12 residues. CDR3 sequence (DNA): TGTGCCAGCAACAGAGTGGGAGCCGAGCAGTACTTC. It specifies CASNRVGAEQYF.

V and J are TRBV7-9 and TRBJ2-7; no clear D gene. The CDR3 has 12 residues. Trimming stripped 2 bases from V and 2 bases from J, with 4 bases between. CDR1 SEHNR and CDR2 FQNEAQ come from the germline V gene (reference sequence). The CDR3 spells CASSLRPYEQYF. CDR3 bases: TGTGCCAGCAGCTTAAGGCCCTACGAGCAGTACTTC.

The chain recombines TRBV9 with TRBJ1-1; 9 nucleotides agree with TRBD1. CDR1 and CDR2 from the germline V gene are SGDLS and YYNGEE. This CDR3 comprises 14 residues. J lost 11 bases, V lost 0 bases, and 8 bases had no gene match. CDR3 DNA sequence: TGTGCCAGCAGCGTAGGGGACAGGGAGCGTCGCGCTTTCTTT. Translating it yields CASSVGDRERRAFF.

This clone has ten or more counts. V usage is TRBV7-9 and J usage is TRBJ2-4, with 10 bases lining up with TRBD2. CDR3 size: 15 residues. V shed 5 bases, J shed 6 bases, and the junction held 7 bases outside the gene matches. The germline CDR1 and CDR2 sequences are SEHNR and FQNEAQ (reference sequence). The CDR3 region is CASSPRGTSVNIQYF. The CDR3, as DNA: TGTGCCAGCAGCCCAAGGGGGACTAGCGTAAACATTCAGTACTTC.

This clone was seen just once. CDR3 DNA: TGCGCCAGCAGCGCCGGACTAGCGGGTGCCGCCTACGAGCAGTACTTC. Protein sequence: CASSAGLAGAAYEQYF. The chain is built from TRBV5-1 and TRBJ2-7; 11 nucleotides match TRBD2. CDR1 is SGHRS, CDR2 YFSETQ, per germline. The CDR3 contains 16 residues. The V segment lost 4 bases and the J segment 2 bases; nucleotides outside the gene matches: 8. The whole variable domain, filled in from reference TRBV5-1 and TRBJ2-7, reads KAGVTQTPRYLIKTRGQQVTLSCSPISGHRSVSWYQQTPGQGLQFLFEYFSETQRNKGNFPGRFSGRQFSNSRSEMNVSTLELGDSALYLCASSAGLAGAAYEQYFGPGTRLTVT.

CDR3 DNA sequence: TGTGCCACCAGCAGGAGGACAGGCGCCTATAGCAATCAGCCCCAGCATTTT. Translating it yields CATSRRTGAYSNQPQHF. The chain combines TRBV15 with TRBJ1-5, with 7 bases aligning to TRBD1. From germline, CDR1 is LNHNV and CDR2 YYDKDF (reference sequence). The J segment lost 0 bases and the V segment lost 3 bases, leaving 8 bases of the junction unmatched. This CDR3 region has 17 residues.